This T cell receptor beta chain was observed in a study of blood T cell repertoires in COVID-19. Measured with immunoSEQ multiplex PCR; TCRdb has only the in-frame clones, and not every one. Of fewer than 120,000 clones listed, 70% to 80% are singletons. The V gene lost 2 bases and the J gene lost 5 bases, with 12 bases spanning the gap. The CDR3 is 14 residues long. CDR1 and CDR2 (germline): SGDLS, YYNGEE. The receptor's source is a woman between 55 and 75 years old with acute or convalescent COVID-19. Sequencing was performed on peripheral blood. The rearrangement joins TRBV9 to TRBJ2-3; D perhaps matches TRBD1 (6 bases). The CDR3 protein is CASSVSRGGDTQYF. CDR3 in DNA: TGTGCCAGCAGCGTGTCCAGGGGCGGAGATACGCAGTATTTT.